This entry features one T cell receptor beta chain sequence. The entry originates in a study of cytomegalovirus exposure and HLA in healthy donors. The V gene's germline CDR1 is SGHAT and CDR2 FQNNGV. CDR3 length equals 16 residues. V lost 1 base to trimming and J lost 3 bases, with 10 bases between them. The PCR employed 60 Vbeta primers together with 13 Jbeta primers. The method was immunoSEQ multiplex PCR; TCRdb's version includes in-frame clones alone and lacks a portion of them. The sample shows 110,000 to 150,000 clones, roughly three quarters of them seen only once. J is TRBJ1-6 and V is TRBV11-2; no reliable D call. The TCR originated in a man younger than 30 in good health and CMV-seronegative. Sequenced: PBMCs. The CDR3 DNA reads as TGTGCCAGCAGCTTAGCCGGATCGGGCTATAATTCACCCCTCCACTTT. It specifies CASSLAGSGYNSPLHF.